Below, 25 T cell receptor beta chains from the same sample are listed, as sequenced in a study of blood T cell repertoires in COVID-19. The table came from immunoSEQ multiplex PCR; TCRdb's copy has only in-frame clones and leaves some out. The table lists some 93,000 clones, around nine tenths of them singletons. Material for sequencing was peripheral blood. The origin of the receptors is a man aged 50-60 years with acute or convalescent COVID-19.

The chain recombines TRBV27 with TRBJ2-1; 7 positions match TRBD1. This CDR3 comprises 17 residues. Trimming at V came to 1 base and at J to 7 bases, leaving 13 bases not matched to a gene. Per germline, CDR1 MNHEY and CDR2 SMNVEV (reference sequence). The CDR3 coding sequence is TGTGCCAGCAGTTTATTAGGTCGACAGGGAAACTGGAATGAGCAGTTCTTC. This sequence encodes CASSLLGRQGNWNEQFF.

This chain connects TRBV12-3 or TRBV12-4 to TRBJ2-5; TRBD2 is a possible D gene (7 bases). The CDR3 has 13 residues. V was pared by 6 bases and J by 4 bases, with 12 bases between. The CDR3 nucleotides read TGTGCCAGCAGAGGGGGGGGGCCAGAGACCCAGTACTTC. Encoded protein: CASRGGGPETQYF.

This clone was seen a single time. The chain couples TRBV30 to TRBJ2-7, with D perhaps matching TRBD1 (6 bases). The CDR3 sequence is 12 residues long. The V end lost 3 bases, the J end lost 1 base, and 7 bases lay between the germline ends. CDR1 GTSNPN and CDR2 SVGIG come from the germline V gene (reference sequence). DNA of the CDR3: TGTGCCTGGAGACAGGGATCCTACGAGCAGTACTTC. Translating gives CAWRQGSYEQYF.

J is TRBJ1-2 and V is TRBV6-1; 7 bases are a match to TRBD1. This CDR3 is built from 14 residues. Germline values: CDR1 MNHNS, CDR2 SASEGT. J lost 8 bases, V lost 3 bases, and 9 bases had no gene match. The CDR3: CASSDVDRIGGYTF. Written as DNA, the CDR3 is TGTGCCAGCAGTGACGTGGACAGGATAGGCGGCTACACCTTC.

The J gene is TRBJ1-5, the V gene TRBV27, with 12 bases lining up with TRBD1. In germline, CDR1 is MNHEY, CDR2 SMNVEV (reference sequence). The ends lost 6 bases at V and 9 bases at J; junction bases unmatched: 9. The CDR3 has 15 residues. The CDR3: CASRGGTGGVRPQHF. CDR3 in DNA: TGTGCCAGCAGGGGGGGGACAGGGGGCGTCCGGCCCCAGCATTTT.

This chain links TRBV18 with TRBJ2-1; 10 bases agree with TRBD2. J lost 0 bases, V lost 3 bases, and 2 bases had no gene match. The germline V gene encodes CDR1 KGHSH and CDR2 LQKENI. CDR3 length: 16 residues. DNA of the CDR3: TGTGCCAGCTCACCTACTAGCGGGACCTCCTACAATGAGCAGTTCTTC. Translating gives CASSPTSGTSYNEQFF.

The chain couples TRBV7-2 to TRBJ2-7, with 10 bases identical to TRBD2. J gave up 3 bases and V 6 bases, and 8 bases lay outside the gene matches. CDR1 and CDR2 (germline): SGHTA, FQGNSA. The CDR3 consists of 15 residues. This CDR3 is CASRSGTSEIYEQYF. In nucleotides, the CDR3 is TGTGCCAGCAGATCCGGGACTAGCGAGATCTACGAGCAGTACTTC.

This chain links TRBV7-9 with TRBJ2-5; 7 bases are shared with TRBD2. The CDR3 consists of 15 residues. CDR1 SEHNR and CDR2 FQNEAQ come from the germline V gene (reference sequence). V was clipped by 3 bases and J by 3 bases; unmatched bases: 7. The CDR3 DNA is TGTGCCAGCAGCTTCTGGACGGGGAGGGAAGAGACCCAGTACTTC. It yields the protein CASSFWTGREETQYF.

V gene TRBV7-9 combines with J gene TRBJ2-5; maybe TRBD1 (6 bases). CDR1 is SEHNR, CDR2 FQNEAQ, per germline (reference sequence). V gave up 2 bases and J gave up 5 bases, with 12 bases separating them. This CDR3 is 14 amino acids long. The CDR3 sequence is CASSLRQGTETQYF. The CDR3 DNA sequence: TGTGCCAGCAGCTTAAGGCAGGGGACGGAGACCCAGTACTTC.

This rearrangement joins TRBV20-1 to TRBJ2-7; 7 nucleotides match TRBD1. This CDR3 contains 11 residues. Germline V gene lookup returns CDR1 DFQATT and CDR2 SNEGSKA (reference sequence). V was clipped by 5 bases and J by 2 bases; unmatched bases: 0. The CDR3 DNA is TGCAGTGCTGGGACAGCCTACGAGCAGTACTTC. Its translation: CSAGTAYEQYF.

The chain recombines TRBV27 with TRBJ2-7; 11 bases align to TRBD1. V lost 7 bases, J lost 5 bases, and 7 bases stayed unmatched. This CDR3 contains 14 residues. The germline gives CDR1 MNHEY, CDR2 SMNVEV (reference sequence). CDR3 sequence (DNA): TGTGCCAGCAACTCCGTGGACAGGGGGCACGAGCAGTACTTC. Translating it yields CASNSVDRGHEQYF.

The rearrangement uses TRBV7-2 and TRBJ1-2; TRBD1 matches at 8 bases. The J segment lost 3 bases and the V segment lost 4 bases, leaving 4 bases of the junction unmatched. Germline V gene lookup returns CDR1 SGHTA and CDR2 FQGNSA. The CDR3 runs 14 residues. CDR3 sequence (DNA): TGTGCCAGCAGCTCCGGACAGGGCGACTATGGCTACACCTTC. It translates to CASSSGQGDYGYTF.

The rearrangement joins TRBV7-9 to TRBJ2-1; 10 nucleotides align to TRBD1. The CDR3 is made up of 15 amino acids. The germline CDR1 and CDR2 sequences are SEHNR and FQNEAQ (reference sequence). The V and J ends lost 4 bases and 7 bases, in that order; junction bases with no gene match: 7. This chain's CDR3 is CASSSMGQGTNEQFF. DNA for the CDR3: TGTGCCAGCAGCTCCATGGGACAGGGGACGAATGAGCAGTTCTTC.

This chain joins TRBV12-5 and TRBJ2-1, with 16 bases aligning to TRBD2. V lost 0 bases to trimming and J lost 7 bases; unmatched junction nucleotides: 6. CDR1 is LGHNT and CDR2 is FRNRAP in the germline V gene. The CDR3 contains 18 residues. The CDR3 protein is CASGLVLGTSGRGNEQFF. CDR3 nucleotide sequence: TGTGCTAGTGGTTTGGTATTGGGGACTAGCGGGAGGGGTAATGAGCAGTTCTTC.

This clone was recorded only once. V usage is TRBV12-2 and J usage is TRBJ2-3; TRBD2 is the table's D call and was not checked against the DNA. TRBV12-2 constitutes a pseudogene. This CDR3 spans 12 amino acids. CDR3 region: CASRSVTDTQYF. Here the CDR3 DNA reads TGTGCAAGTCGCTCGGTCACAGATACGCAGTATTTT.

The chain has TRBV11-2 and TRBJ2-2; TRBD2 matches at 7 bases. V shed 1 base and J 1 base; nucleotides not matched to a gene: 3. CDR1 is SGHAT and CDR2 is FQNNGV in the germline V gene. The CDR3 loop spans 16 amino acids. The CDR3 sequence is CASSLGGLGNTGELFF. The CDR3 coding sequence is TGTGCCAGCAGCTTAGGAGGACTAGGGAACACCGGGGAGCTGTTTTTT.

This clone was seen a single time. The rearrangement joins TRBV18 to TRBJ2-7; weak D call: TRBD2 (6 bases). CDR1 is KGHSH, CDR2 LQKENI, per germline. Trimming stripped 3 bases from V and 5 bases from J, with 14 bases between. The CDR3 runs to 14 residues. This CDR3 reads CASSPYQGGHEQYF. In nucleotides, the CDR3 is TGTGCCAGCTCACCTTACCAGGGAGGTCACGAGCAGTACTTC. Filled out from reference TRBV18 and TRBJ2-7, the complete variable domain reads NAGVMQNPRHLVRRRGQEARLRCSPMKGHSHVYWYRQLPEEGLKFMVYLQKENIIDESGMPKERFSAEFPKEGPSILRIQQVVRGDSAAYFCASSPYQGGHEQYFGPGTRLTVT.

The chain carries TRBV6-5 and TRBJ1-4; 8 bases line up with TRBD1. The CDR3 consists of 15 residues. The J segment lost 3 bases and the V segment lost 5 bases, leaving 5 bases of the junction unmatched. The germline V gene encodes CDR1 MNHEY and CDR2 SVGAGI. The CDR3 reads CASSLTGDPNEKLFF. The CDR3 DNA follows: TGTGCCAGCAGTCTGACAGGGGATCCTAATGAAAAACTGTTTTTT.

The chain joins TRBV7-2 to TRBJ1-2; the match to TRBD1 covers 8 bases. The CDR3 totals 16 residues. V lost 3 bases and J lost 0; bases outside the gene matches: 6. Germline V gene data show CDR1 as SGHTA and CDR2 as FQGNSA. DNA of the CDR3: TGTGCCAGCAGCTTGGGGACAGGCATAGCTAACTATGGCTACACCTTC. Residues: CASSLGTGIANYGYTF.

V gene TRBV6-5 combines with J gene TRBJ1-5; D possibly corresponds to TRBD1 (5 bases). Trimming took off 7 bases at V and 0 bases at J, with 10 bases between the two ends. The CDR3 is 14 residues long. Germline loops: CDR1 MNHEY, CDR2 SVGAGI. The CDR3 nucleotides read TGTGCCAGCACCCTCAGGGCTAGCAATCAGCCCCAGCATTTT. This translates into CASTLRASNQPQHF.

By share of the sample, this clone is medium-sized. This rearrangement joins TRBV6-6 to TRBJ2-7; TRBD1 might be the D (6 bases). V lost 6 bases and J lost 1, with 13 bases in between. The germline CDR1 and CDR2 sequences are MNHNY and SVGAGI (reference sequence). This CDR3 is 14 amino acids long. The CDR3 DNA is TGTGCCAGCAGGCGATCCGGACAGTCCTACGAGCAGTACTTC. Amino acid sequence: CASRRSGQSYEQYF.

The chain combines TRBV9 with TRBJ2-1; TRBD2 agrees at 9 bases. From germline, CDR1 is SGDLS and CDR2 YYNGEE. This CDR3 spans 16 amino acids. The ends lost 3 bases at V and 0 bases at J; junction bases unmatched: 4. The CDR3 bases are TGTGCCAGCAGCGCCCTTAGCGGGAGCTCCTACAATGAGCAGTTCTTC. Protein sequence: CASSALSGSSYNEQFF. Variable domain in full (rest from reference TRBV9 and TRBJ2-1): DSGVTQTPKHLITATGQRVTLRCSPRSGDLSVYWYQQSLDQGLQFLIQYYNGEERAKGNILERFSAQQFPDLHSELNLSSLELGDSALYFCASSALSGSSYNEQFFGPGTRLTVL.

CDR3 sequence reads: CAYREGGSQHF. The CDR3 nucleotides read TGTGCGTACAGAGAAGGGGGATCCCAGCATTTT. The chain couples TRBV6-5 to TRBJ1-5; D might be TRBD1 (6 bases). Looked up from germline, CDR1 is MNHEY and CDR2 is SVGAGI. CDR3 size: 11 residues.

This clone was seen once. The CDR3 DNA reads TGTGCCAGCAGCTACGACAGGGACCCCCCAGATACGCAGTATTTT. This codes for CASSYDRDPPDTQYF. The chain joins TRBV7-9 to TRBJ2-3; 7 bases are shared with TRBD1. V lost 4 bases and J lost 4; bases outside the gene matches: 8. The CDR3 length is 15 residues. In germline, CDR1 is SEHNR, CDR2 FQNEAQ (reference sequence).

This clone was counted between two and nine times. The rearrangement links TRBV5-1 to TRBJ1-6, with 7 bases that match TRBD1. This CDR3 is 17 amino acids long. Germline V lookup: CDR1 SGHRS, CDR2 YFSETQ. After removal of 3 bases from V and 0 bases from J, the junction contained 6 bases not matched to a gene. CDR3 sequence: CASSWTSGGSYNSPLHF. The CDR3 DNA is TGCGCCAGCAGCTGGACCTCAGGGGGCTCCTATAATTCACCCCTCCACTTT.